The next 17 T cell receptor beta chains were all read from a single sample in a study of blood T cells in healthy people across ages (dated by TCRdb to between 2014 and 2017). Library method: 5' RACE. Instrument on record: Illumina HiSeq 2500. A second PCR of roughly 7 to 11 cycles was performed with a sample-barcoded 5' primer and a J-beta primer mix. TCRdb reworked the public reads: Q25 trimming with fastp, MiXCR clone assembly, productive beta chains retained. Entries are consolidated by CDR3 protein sequence, retaining the most common genes and DNA. The sample data list about 970,000 distinct CDR3 sequences, and just over 50% of these were observed just once. The ten largest clones capture 20% to 25% of the sample. Material: blood. These receptors originate from a woman aged 60-70 years in good health.

The rearrangement joins TRBV24-1 to TRBJ2-3, with unresolved D. Germline loops: CDR1 KGHDR, CDR2 SFDVKD. V was pared by 4 bases and J by 2 bases, with 3 bases between. The CDR3 totals 12 residues. This CDR3 is CATSEFTDTQYF. In nucleotides, the CDR3 is TGTGCCACCAGTGAATTCACAGATACGCAGTATTTT.

This chain uses TRBV7-8 with TRBJ2-1; D is unresolved. Between the trimmed V and J ends, which lost 5 bases and 6 bases, there was a span of 20 bases. CDR1 and CDR2 (germline): SGHVS, FQNEAQ. This CDR3 is built from 16 residues. The CDR3 sequence is CASSIPRTGLGNEQFF. The DNA of the CDR3 is TGTGCCAGCAGCATCCCTCGGACCGGGCTGGGCAATGAGCAGTTCTTC.

The chain carries TRBV4-3 and TRBJ2-3, with 12 positions matching TRBD2. Trimming removed 4 bases from V and 4 bases from J; junction bases left unmatched: 9. This CDR3 contains 17 residues. Germline V gene lookup returns CDR1 LGHNA and CDR2 YSLEER. CDR3 region: CASSPRLAGGPADTQYF. CDR3 DNA sequence: TGCGCCAGCAGCCCCAGGCTAGCGGGAGGGCCAGCAGATACGCAGTATTTT.

There are a few counts of this clonotype. J is TRBJ2-3 and V is TRBV29-1; maybe TRBD2 (6 bases). Per germline, CDR1 SQVTM and CDR2 ANQGSEA. This CDR3 region has 13 residues. The ends were cut back, 7 bases at V and 2 bases at J, with 13 bases in the middle. For the CDR3, the DNA is TGCAGCGCCCCGGAGGGTGACACAGATACGCAGTATTTT. This gives the protein CSAPEGDTDTQYF.

This chain joins TRBV3-1 and TRBJ2-3; 8 bases are a match to TRBD1. Trimming at V came to 2 bases and at J to 6 bases, leaving 7 bases not matched to a gene. Germline-derived CDR1 and CDR2 are LGHDT and YNNKEL (reference sequence). The CDR3 runs to 15 residues. DNA of the CDR3: TGTGCCAGCAGCCAATGGCAGGGGGCCCTGGATACGCAGTATTTT. Translating gives CASSQWQGALDTQYF.

The chain is built from TRBV7-9 and TRBJ2-7, with TRBD2 identical over 14 bases. V lost 6 bases and J lost 3; bases outside the gene matches: 10. The CDR3 loop spans 17 amino acids. Germline V gene lookup returns CDR1 SEHNR and CDR2 FQNEAQ (reference sequence). The DNA for the CDR3 is TGTGCCAGCAGTACGGGACTAGCGGGAGCTTTGTTCTACGAGCAGTACTTC. This gives the protein CASSTGLAGALFYEQYF.

This chain connects TRBV11-1 to TRBJ2-7, with 8 bases matching TRBD1. Germline loops: CDR1 SGHAT, CDR2 FQDESV (reference sequence). Trimming took 5 bases from V and 5 from J; bases not matched to a gene: 5. This CDR3 has 13 amino acids. The CDR3 DNA is TGTGCCAGCAGCACAGACAGGGGCAACGAGCAGTACTTC. The encoded protein is CASSTDRGNEQYF. Complete variable domain (other parts from reference TRBV11-1 and TRBJ2-7): EAEVAQSPRYKITEKSQAVAFWCDPISGHATLYWYRQILGQGPELLVQFQDESVVDDSQLPKDRFSAERLKGVDSTLKIQPAELGDSAMYLCASSTDRGNEQYFGPGTRLTVT.

About this clonotype itself: One junction end does not reproduce the germline sequence, and a read error may be involved. The chain has TRBV7-9 and TRBJ2-5, with no clear D. Germline assignment: CDR1 SEHNR and CDR2 FQNEAQ (reference sequence). This CDR3 contains 15 residues. The CDR3 DNA sequence: TGTGCCGGCAGCTCCCCAAGAGAAGAAATGGAGACCCAGTACTTC. It translates to CAGSSPREEMETQYF.

This clonotype was counted between two and nine times. The genes are TRBV12-3 or TRBV12-4 and TRBJ2-1; 11 nucleotides line up with TRBD1. Trimming removed 6 bases from V and 2 bases from J; junction bases left unmatched: 18. The CDR3 consists of 20 residues. The CDR3 loop is CASSLIWGTGGTAAYNEQFF. The CDR3 DNA is TGTGCCAGCAGCCTCATTTGGGGGACAGGGGGAACCGCGGCCTACAATGAGCAGTTCTTC.

CDR3 bases: TGTGCCACCAGCAGAGATCAACCGGGGACCCAAGAGACCCAGTACTTC. Protein sequence: CATSRDQPGTQETQYF. The V and J genes are TRBV15 and TRBJ2-5; either TRBD1 or TRBD2 may fit D (5 bases each). The CDR3 contains 16 residues. Trimming cost V 0 bases and J 1 base, with 12 bases left between them. Germline lookup yields CDR1 LNHNV and CDR2 YYDKDF (reference sequence). Combining the CDR3 with reference TRBV15 and TRBJ2-5 gives the whole variable domain DAMVIQNPRYQVTQFGKPVTLSCSQTLNHNVMYWYQQKSSQAPKLLFHYYDKDFNNEADTPDNFQSRRPNTSFCFLDIRSPGLGDTAMYLCATSRDQPGTQETQYFGPGTRLLVL.

This clonotype was recorded a few times. V and J are TRBV29-1 and TRBJ2-1; D unresolved. This CDR3 region has 12 residues. The ends were cut back, 7 bases at V and 4 bases at J, with 11 bases in the middle. Germline CDR1 reads SQVTM; CDR2 reads ANQGSEA. Here the CDR3 reads CSDRHQYNEQFF. The DNA for the CDR3 is TGCAGCGACCGTCACCAGTACAATGAGCAGTTCTTC.

This clonotype was observed once. The rearrangement links TRBV7-2 to TRBJ2-2, with 9 nucleotides matching TRBD2. The V and J ends lost 5 bases and 8 bases, in that order; junction bases with no gene match: 12. Germline V gives CDR1 SGHTA, CDR2 FQGNSA. The CDR3 loop spans 16 amino acids. This CDR3 reads CASSAASGKGAGELFF. In DNA form, the CDR3 reads TGTGCCAGCAGCGCCGCTAGCGGGAAAGGGGCGGGGGAGCTGTTTTTT.

The sample holds a few counts of this clonotype. This chain joins TRBV5-1 and TRBJ2-1; 12 bases are shared with TRBD2. The V gene's germline CDR1 is SGHRS and CDR2 YFSETQ. The CDR3 spans 14 residues. J lost 7 bases, V lost 3 bases, and 2 bases had no gene match. The CDR3 DNA sequence: TGCGCCAGCAGCTCCGGGACTAGCGGGAATGAGCAGTTCTTC. Protein: CASSSGTSGNEQFF.

V usage is TRBV12-3 or TRBV12-4 and J usage is TRBJ2-4; weak D call: TRBD2 (6 bases). The CDR3 is 15 residues long. Between the trimmed V and J ends, which lost 6 bases and 5 bases, there was a span of 17 bases. The CDR3, as DNA: TGTGCCAGCAGCCTGGGGGTTGGGGAGGAAAACATTCAGTACTTC. Protein product: CASSLGVGEENIQYF.

This chain links TRBV12-3 or TRBV12-4 with TRBJ2-6, with 7 bases that match TRBD1. CDR3 size: 18 residues. The ends lost 7 bases at V and 0 bases at J; junction bases unmatched: 12. CDR3 bases: TGTGCCAGCAAATCCCGGGACAGAGGGTTCTCTGGGGCCAACGTCCTGACTTTC. The encoded protein is CASKSRDRGFSGANVLTF.

The chain has TRBV27 and TRBJ2-1; unclear D gene. There are 14 residues in the CDR3. CDR1 and CDR2 from the germline V gene are MNHEY and SMNVEV (reference sequence). The ends were cut back, 3 bases at V and 3 bases at J, with 9 bases in the middle. CDR3 coding DNA: TGTGCCAGCAGTTTTCCGGGCCGCTACAATGAGCAGTTCTTC. The encoded protein is CASSFPGRYNEQFF.

The rearrangement uses TRBV27 and TRBJ2-1; the D is unclear. Germline loops: CDR1 MNHEY, CDR2 SMNVEV (reference sequence). The CDR3 covers 16 residues. Between the trimmed V and J ends, which lost 3 bases and 0 bases, there was a span of 12 bases. This CDR3 is CASSFWRKVSYNEQFF. Written as DNA, the CDR3 is TGTGCCAGCAGTTTCTGGCGGAAGGTCTCCTACAATGAGCAGTTCTTC.